This passage covers 14 T cell receptor beta chains from one sample sequenced in a study of lung T cells in sarcoidosis with Löfgren's syndrome. TCRdb re-called the reads through MiXCR, storing one row per CDR3 protein. The data show about 19,000 distinct CDR3 sequences, roughly 20% seen once. Sequencing used CD4+ T cells from PBMCs. Receptor source: a human donor with sarcoidosis (Löfgren's syndrome or another form), or a control subject (not recorded which).

The table lists this clonotype with many counts. The chain recombines TRBV24-1 with TRBJ2-1, with 10 bases lining up with TRBD2. V dropped 5 bases and J dropped 4; count of bases not matched to a gene: 4. CDR1 is KGHDR, CDR2 SFDVKD, per germline. The CDR3 totals 15 residues. The CDR3 spells CATSATAGGYNEQFF. The CDR3 DNA follows: TGTGCCACCAGTGCAACAGCGGGGGGGTACAATGAGCAGTTCTTC.

J is TRBJ2-2 and V is TRBV29-1; TRBD2 aligns across 15 bases. The CDR3 runs to 16 residues. The ends lost 6 bases at V and 1 base at J; junction bases unmatched: 3. Germline V gene sequence: CDR1 SQVTM, CDR2 ANQGSEA. The chain's CDR3 is CSVTGLAGGNTGELFF. CDR3 in DNA: TGCAGCGTCACGGGACTAGCGGGGGGGAACACCGGGGAGCTGTTTTTT.

This clonotype is deemed medium-sized (0.01 to 0.1%). V usage is TRBV20-1 and J usage is TRBJ2-2; D remains unclear. CDR3 length: 13 residues. CDR1 is DFQATT and CDR2 is SNEGSKA in the germline V gene (reference sequence). Between the trimmed V and J ends, which lost 6 bases and 6 bases, there was a span of 14 bases. The CDR3 is CSARTSGPGELFF. The CDR3, as DNA: TGCAGTGCCCGGACGTCTGGTCCCGGGGAGCTGTTTTTT.

This clonotype rates as medium-sized. This chain links TRBV20-1 with TRBJ1-4, with D tentatively TRBD1 (5 bases). The length of the CDR3 is 14 residues. The V end was cut by 0 bases, the J end by 3 bases, with 8 bases between. The germline gives CDR1 DFQATT, CDR2 SNEGSKA (reference sequence). The CDR3 region is CSARDWDSNEKLFF. The CDR3 region has the DNA TGCAGTGCTAGAGATTGGGACTCTAATGAAAAACTGTTTTTT.

In this sample, this clonotype is medium-sized. The chain uses TRBV28 and TRBJ1-5, with D tentatively TRBD1 (5 bases). This CDR3 is 15 amino acids long. The V gene lost 2 bases and the J gene lost 0 bases, with 8 bases spanning the gap. Germline values: CDR1 MDHEN, CDR2 SYDVKM. The CDR3 sequence is CASSLGGNSNQPQHF. The DNA of the CDR3 is TGTGCCAGCAGTTTAGGGGGGAATAGCAATCAGCCCCAGCATTTT.

This clonotype qualifies as medium-sized (0.01 to 0.1%). V usage is TRBV6-6 and J usage is TRBJ1-2; the D is unclear. V lost 2 bases and J lost 5, with 12 bases in between. CDR3 size: 14 residues. Germline CDR1 is MNHNY and CDR2 is SVGAGI (reference sequence). CDR3 sequence: CASSYRPSSYGYTF. Written as DNA, the CDR3 is TGTGCCAGCAGTTACCGGCCCTCCTCGTATGGCTACACCTTC.

This clonotype was recorded at least ten times. The chain employs TRBV4-2 and TRBJ2-3; weak D call: TRBD1 (5 bases). This CDR3 region has 16 residues. The germline CDR1 and CDR2 sequences are LGHNA and YNFKEQ. V lost 1 base to trimming and J lost 0 bases, with 11 bases between them. In DNA, the CDR3 is TGTGCCAGCAGCCAAGTAAGGACAAGCAGCACAGATACGCAGTATTTT. Translated, it gives CASSQVRTSSTDTQYF.

The sample holds many counts of this clonotype. The chain combines TRBV20-1 with TRBJ2-1; D unresolved. V lost 6 bases, J lost 5 bases, and 14 bases lay in between. The CDR3 runs 13 residues. In germline, CDR1 is DFQATT, CDR2 SNEGSKA (reference sequence). CDR3 in amino acids: CSAPDRPNNEQFF. CDR3 coding DNA: TGCAGTGCACCAGACCGGCCCAACAATGAGCAGTTCTTC.

There are many counts of this clonotype. The chain joins TRBV3-1 to TRBJ2-1; 11 bases fit TRBD2. This CDR3 spans 18 amino acids. Germline loops: CDR1 LGHDT, CDR2 YNNKEL (reference sequence). Trimming at V came to 2 bases and at J to 1 base, leaving 7 bases not matched to a gene. This CDR3 reads CASSQTSGSAGSYNEQFF. CDR3 DNA: TGTGCCAGCAGCCAAACTAGCGGGAGCGCAGGTTCCTACAATGAGCAGTTCTTC.

Many counts were recorded for this clonotype. The chain uses TRBV4-1 and TRBJ1-6; D is ambiguous. Looked up from germline, CDR1 is MGHRA and CDR2 is YSYEKL. Trimming removed 0 bases at V and 5 bases at J, with 17 bases between. This CDR3 contains 18 residues. CDR3 nucleotide sequence: TGCGCCAGCAGCCAAGATGCAGTTGGGTTTTCGGATAATTCACCCCTCCACTTT. It encodes CASSQDAVGFSDNSPLHF.

This clonotype occurred many times. The J gene is TRBJ2-7, the V gene TRBV6-8; 11 nucleotides line up with TRBD2. After removal of 6 bases from V and 5 bases from J, the junction contained 15 bases not matched to a gene. This CDR3 comprises 17 residues. Germline CDR1 and CDR2: MNHGY and SAAAGT. The CDR3 here is CASRKHIIAGGPDEQYF. The CDR3, as DNA: TGTGCCAGCAGGAAGCACATCATAGCGGGAGGGCCAGACGAGCAGTACTTC.

This sequence joins TRBV29-1 and TRBJ1-5; TRBD1 is a possible D gene (5 bases). CDR3 size: 15 residues. Trimming took off 4 bases at V and 0 bases at J, with 13 bases between the two ends. Germline V CDR1 and CDR2: SQVTM, ANQGSEA. Written as DNA, the CDR3 is TGCAGCGTTGTTGAGGGACGCTCTAGCAATCAGCCCCAGCATTTT. It specifies CSVVEGRSSNQPQHF.

This clonotype is labeled medium-sized. The chain links TRBV6-1 to TRBJ2-3, with D maybe TRBD1 (5 bases). Trimming left V 5 bases short and J 2 bases short, with 14 bases between. The CDR3 has 15 amino acids. Germline assignment: CDR1 MNHNS and CDR2 SASEGT. CDR3 in DNA: TGTGCCAGCAGTAAACCCCAGGGTAACACAGATACGCAGTATTTT. It specifies CASSKPQGNTDTQYF.

This clonotype occurred a few times. This may come from a read error, since a much larger clone is one base off. This sequence joins TRBV7-2 and TRBJ2-5; 7 nucleotides line up with TRBD2. After removal of 8 bases from V and 0 bases from J, the junction contained 6 bases not matched to a gene. Germline CDR1 SGHTA, CDR2 FQGNSA. The CDR3 spans 14 residues. CDR3 in DNA: TGTGCCAGCGGGAGGGATCCGTACCAAGAGACCCAGTACTTC. As protein: CASGRDPYQETQYF. Combining the CDR3 with reference TRBV7-2 and TRBJ2-5 gives the whole variable domain GAGVSQSPSNKVTEKGKDVELRCDPISGHTALYWYRQSLGQGLEFLIYFQGNSAPDKSGLPSDRFSAERTGGSVSTLTIQRTQQEDSAVYLCASGRDPYQETQYFGPGTRLLVL.